This T cell receptor beta chain was captured by sequencing in a study of technical replicates of blood from a few donors. The protocol was immunoSEQ multiplex PCR, while the TCRdb copy is restricted to in-frame clones and leaves out a portion. This table has 99,000 or so clones, 95% appearing once. V gave up 6 bases and J gave up 5 bases, with 13 bases separating them. The CDR3 is 14 residues long. Germline V gene sequence: CDR1 ENHRY, CDR2 SYGVKD. The V and J genes are TRBV10-3 and TRBJ2-2; a weak D match, TRBD1 (6 bases). This TCR was recovered from a human donor in good health. The sequencing sample was made of T cells isolated from PBMCs. CDR3 sequence (DNA): TGTGCCATCAGGCCTGGGGGCGGGACCGGGGAGCTGTTTTTT. Amino acid sequence: CAIRPGGGTGELFF.